This T cell receptor (beta chain) was retrieved from a study of blood T cells in healthy people across ages. Study-wide results and caveats: Age brought a roughly linear fall in TCR beta diversity measured per million T cells. Correlation between TCR beta diversity and naive T cell percentage was strong.

As regards this clonotype: Its antigen is not known.

Every sample yielded at least 6 million isolated PBMCs. A second about 6 to 12 cycle PCR used barcoded and J-beta primers. Sequencing recovered at least 2.5 million CDR3-containing paired-end reads from each sample. Each CDR3 protein is one row after TCRdb ran MiXCR on the 5' RACE reads. The repertoire holds about 400,000 distinct CDR3 sequences, 52% seen once, with around 53% in the top ten. This TCR derives from a man aged 60 to 69 in good health. The sequenced sample was blood.

CDR3: CSAFSGPNNEQFF. Written as DNA, the CDR3 is TGCAGTGCTTTTTCAGGACCCAACAATGAGCAGTTCTTC. V is TRBV20-1 and J is TRBJ2-1, with no clear D. Germline CDR1 and CDR2: DFQATT and SNEGSKA (reference sequence). The CDR3 sequence is 13 residues long. V was pared by 5 bases and J by 5 bases, with 13 bases between.